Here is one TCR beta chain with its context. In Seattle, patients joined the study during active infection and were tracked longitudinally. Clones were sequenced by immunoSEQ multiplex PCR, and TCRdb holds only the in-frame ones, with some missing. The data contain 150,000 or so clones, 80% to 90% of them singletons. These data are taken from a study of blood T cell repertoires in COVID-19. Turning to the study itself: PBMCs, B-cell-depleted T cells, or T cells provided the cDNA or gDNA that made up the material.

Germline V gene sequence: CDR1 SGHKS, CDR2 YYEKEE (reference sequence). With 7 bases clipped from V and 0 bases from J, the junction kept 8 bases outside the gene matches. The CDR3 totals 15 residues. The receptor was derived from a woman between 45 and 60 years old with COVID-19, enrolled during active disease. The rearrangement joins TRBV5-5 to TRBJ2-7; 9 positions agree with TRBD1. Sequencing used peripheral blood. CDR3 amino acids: CASGRDRVSSYEQYF. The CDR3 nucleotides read TGTGCCAGCGGGAGGGACAGGGTAAGCTCCTACGAGCAGTACTTC.